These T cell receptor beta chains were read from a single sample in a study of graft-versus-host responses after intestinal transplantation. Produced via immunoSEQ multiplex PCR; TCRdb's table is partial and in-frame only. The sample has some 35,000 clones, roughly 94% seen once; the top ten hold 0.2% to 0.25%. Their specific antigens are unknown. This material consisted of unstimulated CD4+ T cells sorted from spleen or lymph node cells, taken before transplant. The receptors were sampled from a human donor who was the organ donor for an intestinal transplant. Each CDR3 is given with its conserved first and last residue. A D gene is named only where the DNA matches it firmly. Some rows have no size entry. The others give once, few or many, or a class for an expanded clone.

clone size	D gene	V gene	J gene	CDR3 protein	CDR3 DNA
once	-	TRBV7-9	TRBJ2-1	CASSPDSYNEQFF	TGTGCCAGCAGCCCGGACTCCTACAATGAGCAGTTCTTC
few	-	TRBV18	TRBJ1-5	CASSPGGAQPQHF	TGTGCCAGCTCACCGGGGGGGGCTCAGCCCCAGCATTTT
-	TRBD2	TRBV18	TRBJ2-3	CASSVSRLAGGTDTQYF	TGTGCCAGCTCAGTCTCTCGACTAGCGGGGGGCACAGATACGCAGTATTTT
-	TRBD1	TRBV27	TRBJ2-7	CASSTGGSYEQYF	TGTGCCAGCAGTACAGGGGGATCCTACGAGCAGTACTTC
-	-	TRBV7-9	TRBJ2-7	CASSLSQDYEQYF	TGTGCCAGCAGCTTATCGCAGGATTACGAGCAGTACTTC
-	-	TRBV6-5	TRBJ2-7	CASSPTGTYEQYF	TGTGCCAGCAGCCCTACGGGAACCTACGAGCAGTACTTC
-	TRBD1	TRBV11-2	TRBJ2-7	CASSRGQGVHEQYF	TGTGCCAGCAGCCGCGGGCAGGGGGTCCACGAGCAGTACTTC
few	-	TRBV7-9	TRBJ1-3	CASSPRAGNTIYF	TGTGCCAGCAGCCCTAGGGCTGGAAACACCATATATTTT
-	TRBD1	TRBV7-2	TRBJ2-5	CASSSGQGAKETQYF	TGTGCCAGCAGCTCGGGCCAGGGGGCAAAAGAGACCCAGTACTTC
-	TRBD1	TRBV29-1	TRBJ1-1	CSVDSTGGRMNTEAFF	TGCAGCGTTGACTCTACAGGGGGCAGAATGAACACTGAAGCTTTCTTT
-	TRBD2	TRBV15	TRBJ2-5	CATSSTSGFQETQYF	TGTGCCACCAGCAGTACTAGCGGTTTTCAGGAGACCCAGTACTTC
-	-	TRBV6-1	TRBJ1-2	CASSEALLGGGIRYGYTF	TGTGCCAGCAGTGAAGCGCTTCTAGGGGGGGGGATTCGCTATGGCTACACCTTC
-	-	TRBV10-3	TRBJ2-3	CAISEFEDTQYF	TGTGCCATCAGTGAGTTCGAAGATACGCAGTATTTT
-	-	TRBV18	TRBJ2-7	CASSPPSSYEQYF	TGTGCCAGCTCACCACCGTCATCCTACGAGCAGTACTTC
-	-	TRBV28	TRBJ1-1	CASSFLRGLSEAFF	TGTGCCAGCAGTTTTCTCCGGGGGCTTTCAGAAGCTTTCTTT
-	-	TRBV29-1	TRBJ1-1	CSVEVSVRAFF	TGCAGCGTTGAGGTGTCTGTGAGGGCTTTCTTT
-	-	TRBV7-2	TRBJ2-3	CASSWDGGGAVTQYF	TGTGCCAGCAGCTGGGATGGGGGGGGCGCGGTTACGCAGTATTTT
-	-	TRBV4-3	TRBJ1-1	CASSQDRRGAFF	TGCGCCAGCAGCCAAGATCGAAGAGGAGCTTTCTTT
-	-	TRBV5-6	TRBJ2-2	CASSLGPTNTGELFF	TGTGCCAGCAGCTTGGGGCCTACGAACACCGGGGAGCTGTTTTTT
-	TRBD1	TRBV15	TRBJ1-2	CATSRGQAFYGYTF	TGTGCCACCAGCAGGGGACAGGCTTTCTATGGCTACACCTTC
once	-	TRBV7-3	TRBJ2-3	CASSYGTTDTQYF	TGTGCCAGCAGCTACGGGACCACAGATACGCAGTATTTT
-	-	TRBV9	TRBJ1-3	CASSPEPSSGNTIYF	TGTGCCAGCAGCCCAGAGCCGAGCTCTGGAAACACCATATATTTT
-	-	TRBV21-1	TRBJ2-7	CASSKMPRGGYEQYF	TGTGCCAGCAGCAAGATGCCCAGGGGCGGCTACGAGCAGTACTTC
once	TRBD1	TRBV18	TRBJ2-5	CASSRQGIRETQYF	TGTGCCAGCTCACGACAGGGAATTAGAGAGACCCAGTACTTC
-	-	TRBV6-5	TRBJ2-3	CASSPRGLPDTQYF	TGTGCCAGCAGTCCCAGAGGGTTGCCAGATACGCAGTATTTT
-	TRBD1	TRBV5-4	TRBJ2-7	CASSIRDSLNEQYF	TGTGCCAGCAGCATCCGGGACAGCCTTAACGAGCAGTACTTC
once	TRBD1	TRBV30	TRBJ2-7	CAWSPLNRGYEQYF	TGTGCCTGGAGTCCTCTCAACAGGGGCTACGAGCAGTACTTC
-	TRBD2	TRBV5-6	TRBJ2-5	CASSLVVSGGLETQYF	TGTGCCAGCAGCTTGGTGGTTAGCGGGGGGTTAGAGACCCAGTACTTC
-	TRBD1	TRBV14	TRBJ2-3	CASSQRTGFTDTQYF	TGTGCCAGCAGCCAAAGGACAGGGTTCACAGATACGCAGTATTTT
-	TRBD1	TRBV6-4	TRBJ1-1	CASSGQGALNTEAFF	TGTGCCAGCAGCGGACAGGGGGCGCTGAACACTGAAGCTTTCTTT
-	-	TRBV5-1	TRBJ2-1	CASTRTAYNEQFF	TGCGCCAGCACCCGGACCGCTTACAATGAGCAGTTCTTC
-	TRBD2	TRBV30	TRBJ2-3	CAWGSPGLAGITDTQYF	TGTGCCTGGGGATCTCCGGGGCTAGCGGGGATCACAGATACGCAGTATTTT
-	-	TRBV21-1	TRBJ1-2	CATMTGGSVGYTF	TGTGCCACTATGACAGGGGGTTCTGTCGGCTACACCTTC
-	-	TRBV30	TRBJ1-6	CAWSFRISNSPLHF	TGTGCCTGGAGTTTTCGCATAAGTAATTCACCCCTCCACTTT
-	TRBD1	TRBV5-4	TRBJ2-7	CASSLARQGAHEQYF	TGTGCCAGCAGCTTGGCTCGGCAGGGGGCCCACGAGCAGTACTTC
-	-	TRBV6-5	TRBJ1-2	CASSAKGDFNYGYTF	TGTGCCAGCAGTGCGAAGGGGGATTTCAACTATGGCTACACCTTC
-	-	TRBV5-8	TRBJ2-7	CASSLKRYEQYF	TGTGCCAGCAGCTTGAAGCGGTACGAGCAGTACTTC
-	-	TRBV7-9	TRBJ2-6	CASSLVGANVLTF	TGTGCCAGCAGCTTAGTCGGGGCCAACGTCCTGACTTTC
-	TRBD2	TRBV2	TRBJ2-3	CASRLAGGPDTQYF	TGTGCCAGCAGACTAGCGGGGGGGCCAGATACGCAGTATTTT
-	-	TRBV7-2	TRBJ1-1	CASSFQGFTEAFF	TGTGCCAGCAGCTTTCAGGGTTTCACTGAAGCTTTCTTT
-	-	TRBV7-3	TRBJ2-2	CASSPYTGELFF	TGTGCCAGCAGCCCCTACACCGGGGAGCTGTTTTTT
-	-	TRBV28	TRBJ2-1	CASSPPFLGARSYNEQFF	TGTGCCAGCAGTCCACCCTTCTTAGGGGCCCGCTCCTACAATGAGCAGTTCTTC
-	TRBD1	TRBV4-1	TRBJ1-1	CASSQEKGAGEAFF	TGCGCCAGCAGCCAAGAGAAGGGGGCGGGTGAAGCTTTCTTT
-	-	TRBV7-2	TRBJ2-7	CASSPDGGSLYYEQYF	TGTGCCAGCAGCCCGGATGGGGGGTCACTTTACTACGAGCAGTACTTC
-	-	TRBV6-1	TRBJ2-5	CASSVQFMGVGETQYF	TGTGCCAGCAGTGTACAGTTCATGGGGGTCGGAGAGACCCAGTACTTC
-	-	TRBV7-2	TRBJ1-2	CASSLTQGVNYGYTF	TGTGCCAGCAGCTTAACACAGGGCGTTAACTATGGCTACACCTTC